Sequencing of this T cell receptor (beta chain) was carried out in a study of blood T cell repertoires in COVID-19. At the level of the study: The samples span acute and convalescent COVID-19 from the United States, Italy and Spain. T cells, B-cell-depleted T cells, or PBMCs supplied cDNA or gDNA.

The CDR3 length is 15 residues. After removal of 5 bases from V and 0 bases from J, the junction contained 4 bases not matched to a gene. In germline, CDR1 is MNHEY, CDR2 SVGEGT. Authors' data handling: By means of reference gene primer amplification, nucleated cell counts were estimated. TCRdb's table, derived via immunoSEQ multiplex PCR, lists solely in-frame clones and lacks some. The D gene and trimming were derived from the DNA, and the V and J assignments and clone size from that table. The sample contains 200,000 to 250,000 clones, roughly four fifths of which appear only once. The chain combines TRBV6-2 or TRBV6-3 with TRBJ1-5, with 7 bases identical to TRBD1. Sequencing was performed on peripheral blood. The origin of this receptor is a woman aged 40 to 49 with acute or convalescent COVID-19. CDR3: CASSADRNSNQPQHF. The CDR3 nucleotides read TGTGCCAGCAGTGCGGACAGGAATAGCAATCAGCCCCAGCATTTT.